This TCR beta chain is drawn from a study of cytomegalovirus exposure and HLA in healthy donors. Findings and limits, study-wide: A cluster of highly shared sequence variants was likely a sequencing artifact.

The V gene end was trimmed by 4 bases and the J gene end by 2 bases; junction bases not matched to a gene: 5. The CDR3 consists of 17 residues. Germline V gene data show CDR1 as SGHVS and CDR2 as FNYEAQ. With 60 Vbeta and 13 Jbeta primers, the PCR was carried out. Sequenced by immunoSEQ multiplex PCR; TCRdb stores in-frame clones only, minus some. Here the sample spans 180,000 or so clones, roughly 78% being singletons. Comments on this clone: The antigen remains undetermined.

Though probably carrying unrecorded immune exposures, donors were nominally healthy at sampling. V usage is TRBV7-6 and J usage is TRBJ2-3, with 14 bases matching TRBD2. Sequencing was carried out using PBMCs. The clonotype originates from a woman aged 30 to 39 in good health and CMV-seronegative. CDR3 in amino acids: CASSSRTSGGFTDTQYF. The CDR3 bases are TGTGCCAGCAGCTCACGGACTAGCGGGGGGTTCACAGATACGCAGTATTTT.